This is a list of T cell receptor beta chains from one sample in a study of T cells in Graves' hyperthyroidism and ophthalmopathy. MiXCR, run by TCRdb on the multiplex PCR reads, gives a single entry per CDR3 protein. The sample shows 600,000 or so distinct CDR3 sequences, more than 45% of them seen only once. Sequencing was done on a sample of peripheral blood or thyroid tissue (not recorded which). All receptors derive from a woman between 18 and 29 years old with Graves' hyperthyroidism. Both conserved end residues are part of each CDR3. The D gene is left open where the match is weak. Size is omitted from some rows. Given values are once, few, many or a class for expanded clones.

clone_size	d_call	v_call	j_call	cdr3_nt	cdr3_aa
once	NA	TRBV9	TRBJ1-6	TGTGCCAGCAGCTTGTCTGGGGCAGGGCCTTATGATTCACCCCTCCACTTT	CASSLSGAGPYDSPLHF
NA	TRBD1	TRBV29-1	TRBJ2-5	TGCAGCGCCTCCCGGGACAGACAAGAGACCCAGTACTTC	CSASRDRQETQYF
many	NA	TRBV10-3	TRBJ1-3	TGTGCCATCAGAGATATCGAGGTTGACCCTGGAAACACCATATATTTT	CAIRDIEVDPGNTIYF
many	NA	TRBV29-1	TRBJ2-5	TGCAGCGTTGGCCCCGGGGGGCAGGGAGAGACCCAGTACTTC	CSVGPGGQGETQYF
NA	NA	TRBV7-2	TRBJ1-1	TGTGCCAGCAGCCCCCTTGGGGCCAGGTCCAGGGCTTTCTTT	CASSPLGARSRAFF
NA	NA	TRBV6-1	TRBJ1-6	TGTGCCAGCAGTGAAGGGACAGTTCCTTCACCCCTCCACTTT	CASSEGTVPSPLHF
NA	NA	TRBV29-1	TRBJ1-2	TGCAGCTCCGGACAGCTCGGCTACACCTTC	CSSGQLGYTF
NA	NA	TRBV20-1	TRBJ1-2	TGCAGTGCTAGAGGAGGGGCACCCTATGGCTACACCTTC	CSARGGAPYGYTF
NA	TRBD2	TRBV10-2	TRBJ2-5	TGCGCCAGCAGGTCGGGACTAGCGGGAGGGTTAGAGACCCAGTACTTC	CASRSGLAGGLETQYF
NA	NA	TRBV12-3/TRBV12-4	TRBJ2-7	TGTGCCAGCGGTGGCAGGGTCACCTACGAGCAGTACTTC	CASGGRVTYEQYF
NA	NA	TRBV7-9	TRBJ2-2	TGTGCCAGCAGCTTACTTGTCGGTACCGGGGAGCTGTTTTTT	CASSLLVGTGELFF
NA	NA	TRBV7-8	TRBJ1-4	TGTGCCAGCAGCGGCCCGGCGGGGAGATTCACTAATGAAAAACTGTTTTTT	CASSGPAGRFTNEKLFF
NA	NA	TRBV29-1	TRBJ2-2	TGCAGCGCCTGCGTCGTGGACAGGGAGCTGTTTTTT	CSACVVDRELFF
NA	NA	TRBV9	TRBJ1-4	TGTGCCAGCAGCCTCCCCGCGGGGGAAGGGACCAATGAAAAACTGTTTTTT	CASSLPAGEGTNEKLFF
many	TRBD2	TRBV9	TRBJ2-5	TGTGCCAGCAGCACCGGGACTAGCGGCCAAGAGACCCAGTACTTC	CASSTGTSGQETQYF
few	NA	TRBV12-3/TRBV12-4	TRBJ1-6	TGTGCCAGCAGTTTACAGTTCTATAATTCACCCCTCCACTTT	CASSLQFYNSPLHF
NA	NA	TRBV6-1	TRBJ2-5	TGTGCCAGCAGTGAAGTCCGGGTTCGGGAGACCCAGTACTTC	CASSEVRVRETQYF
NA	TRBD2	TRBV29-1	TRBJ2-5	TGCAGTACAACGGGAGGAGGGGAGACCCAGTACTTC	CSTTGGGETQYF
few	NA	TRBV10-3	TRBJ2-5	TGTGCCATCAGTGATTCGTACCAAGAGACCCAGTACTTC	CAISDSYQETQYF
NA	NA	TRBV2	TRBJ2-5	TGTGCCAGCGCTGCCTTAGCGGAAGAGACCCAGTACTTC	CASAALAEETQYF
many	NA	TRBV7-8	TRBJ2-6	TGTGCCAGCAGCTTAGCGCTCGGGCAGGGAGAAGGGGCCAACGTCCTGACTTTC	CASSLALGQGEGANVLTF